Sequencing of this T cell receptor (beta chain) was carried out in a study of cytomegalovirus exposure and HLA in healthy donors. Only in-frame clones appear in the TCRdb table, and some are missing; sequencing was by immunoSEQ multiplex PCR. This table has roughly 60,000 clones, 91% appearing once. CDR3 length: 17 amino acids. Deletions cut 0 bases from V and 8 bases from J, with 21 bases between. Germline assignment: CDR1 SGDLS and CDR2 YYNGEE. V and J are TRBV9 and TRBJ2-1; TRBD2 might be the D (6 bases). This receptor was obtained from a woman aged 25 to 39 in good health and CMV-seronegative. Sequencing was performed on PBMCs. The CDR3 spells CASSVDLFGSRGDEQFF. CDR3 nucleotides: TGTGCCAGCAGCGTAGATTTATTCGGGAGTAGGGGCGATGAGCAGTTCTTC.